These 16 T cell receptor beta chains came from one sample sequenced in a study of cytomegalovirus exposure and HLA in healthy donors. 13 Jbeta primers and 60 Vbeta primers were used for the PCR. Assay: immunoSEQ multiplex PCR; the TCRdb copy retains only in-frame clones and omits some. The sample records 140,000 to 150,000 clones, roughly 84% being singletons. Sequencing used PBMCs. The receptor set was obtained from a boy aged 2 to 10 in good health and CMV-seronegative.

This clone appeared a few times. V usage is TRBV29-1 and J usage is TRBJ2-1; maybe TRBD2 (6 bases). Germline V CDR1 and CDR2: SQVTM, ANQGSEA. This CDR3 has 17 amino acids. V lost 0 bases, J lost 5 bases, and 20 bases lay in between. CDR3 sequence: CSVEDRDFTQSHNEQFF. DNA for the CDR3: TGCAGCGTTGAAGATCGGGACTTCACCCAGTCCCACAATGAGCAGTTCTTC.

The V gene is TRBV11-3, the J gene TRBJ1-1; the D gene is possibly TRBD1 (5 bases). Germline CDR1 is SGHNT and CDR2 is YENEEA. The CDR3 consists of 13 residues. V gave up 5 bases and J gave up 4 bases, with 11 bases separating them. The CDR3 DNA sequence: TGTGCCAGCAGCCGACTGGGGGGCACTGAAGCTTTCTTT. It encodes CASSRLGGTEAFF.

The chain joins TRBV5-1 to TRBJ2-5, with 7 bases lining up with TRBD1. Per germline, CDR1 SGHRS and CDR2 YFSETQ. V trimming: 1 base; J trimming: 5 bases; junction bases outside the gene matches: 8. The CDR3 loop spans 15 amino acids. The CDR3 DNA sequence: TGCGCCAGCAGCTTGCCCGGGACAGTGTCGGAGACCCAGTACTTC. Its translation is CASSLPGTVSETQYF.

The chain has TRBV5-4 and TRBJ1-3; 7 bases align to TRBD1. The CDR3 runs to 14 residues. CDR1 SGHNT and CDR2 YYREEE come from the germline V gene (reference sequence). Trimming at V came to 2 bases and at J to 2 bases, leaving 1 base not matched to a gene. As DNA, the CDR3 is TGTGCCAGCAGCTTTCAGGGGGCTGGAAACACCATATATTTT. Amino acid sequence: CASSFQGAGNTIYF.

In its sample, this clone was seen once. CDR3 sequence: CASHLRKKTQYF. In DNA form, the CDR3 reads TGTGCCTCACACCTGAGGAAGAAGACCCAGTACTTC. J is TRBJ2-5 and V is TRBV2; no reliable D call. The CDR3 runs to 12 residues. CDR1 and CDR2 from the germline V gene are SNHLY and FYNNEI. Trimming left V 11 bases short and J 6 bases short, with 16 bases between.

The chain links TRBV6-1 to TRBJ1-4; D is possibly TRBD1 (6 bases). Germline V gene data show CDR1 as MNHNS and CDR2 as SASEGT. The CDR3 sequence is 14 residues long. Trimming cost V 8 bases and J 7 bases, with 17 bases left between them. The DNA for the CDR3 is TGTGCCAGCGATCGTACAGGGTGGAGTGAAAAACTGTTTTTT. Residues: CASDRTGWSEKLFF.

The chain uses TRBV7-8 and TRBJ2-7; TRBD1 matches at 8 bases. CDR1 is SGHVS and CDR2 is FQNEAQ in the germline V gene. The CDR3 totals 15 residues. The V gene end was trimmed by 3 bases and the J gene end by 4 bases; junction bases not matched to a gene: 8. For the CDR3, the DNA is TGTGCCAGCAGCTTCGGCTACAGGGGGACATACGAGCAGTACTTC. Translated: CASSFGYRGTYEQYF.

The genes are TRBV18 and TRBJ2-1, with TRBD2 as a possible D gene (5 bases). Germline lookup yields CDR1 KGHSH and CDR2 LQKENI. The CDR3 runs 14 residues. V gave up 3 bases and J gave up 4 bases, with 10 bases separating them. For the CDR3, the DNA is TGTGCCAGCTCACCGAGCGGATTTTACAATGAGCAGTTCTTC. It encodes CASSPSGFYNEQFF.

The chain employs TRBV19 and TRBJ1-5; D is ambiguous. CDR1 and CDR2 (germline): LNHDA, SQIVND (reference sequence). V was clipped by 3 bases and J by 0 bases, with 6 bases between them. The CDR3 has 14 amino acids. As DNA, the CDR3 is TGTGCCAGTAGTATCCGCGGTAGCAATCAGCCCCAGCATTTT. Protein sequence: CASSIRGSNQPQHF.

This clone has only a few counts. V usage is TRBV5-4 and J usage is TRBJ2-3; 9 nucleotides line up with TRBD2. V was pared by 2 bases and J by 3 bases, with 4 bases of the junction left unmatched. The CDR3 consists of 15 residues. Germline lookup yields CDR1 SGHNT and CDR2 YYREEE (reference sequence). CDR3 sequence: CASSFGREGTDTQYF. The CDR3 DNA sequence: TGTGCCAGCAGCTTTGGGCGGGAGGGGACAGATACGCAGTATTTT.

The rearrangement links TRBV7-9 to TRBJ2-7; weak D call: TRBD1 (6 bases). Germline V lookup: CDR1 SEHNR, CDR2 FQNEAQ (reference sequence). The CDR3 sequence is 14 residues long. V lost 5 bases, J lost 0 bases, and 11 bases lay in between. The CDR3 DNA sequence: TGTGCCAGCAGCCCCCGGGACAACTCCTACGAGCAGTACTTC. Amino acid sequence: CASSPRDNSYEQYF. Full variable domain (remainder filled in from reference TRBV7-9 and TRBJ2-7): DTGVSQNPRHKITKRGQNVTFRCDPISEHNRLYWYRQTLGQGPEFLTYFQNEAQLEKSRLLSDRFSAERPKGSFSTLEIQRTEQGDSAMYLCASSPRDNSYEQYFGPGTRLTVT.

This sequence joins TRBV4-1 and TRBJ2-1; TRBD1 agrees at 7 bases. This CDR3 is built from 14 residues. Unmatched junction bases numbered 6, after V lost 1 base and J lost 9 bases. Germline V gene lookup returns CDR1 MGHRA and CDR2 YSYEKL. The CDR3: CASSQAPQGSEQFF. The CDR3 DNA reads TGCGCCAGCAGCCAAGCCCCACAGGGGAGTGAGCAGTTCTTC.

The chain uses TRBV9 and TRBJ2-5; a possible D gene is TRBD1 (6 bases). The CDR3 covers 16 residues. V dropped 0 bases and J dropped 1 base, with 13 bases sitting between them. Germline V lookup: CDR1 SGDLS, CDR2 YYNGEE. As DNA, the CDR3 is TGTGCCAGCAGCGTAGCAGGGGCGGCGGGCCAAGAGACCCAGTACTTC. Translation: CASSVAGAAGQETQYF. Variable domain in full (rest from reference TRBV9 and TRBJ2-5): DSGVTQTPKHLITATGQRVTLRCSPRSGDLSVYWYQQSLDQGLQFLIQYYNGEERAKGNILERFSAQQFPDLHSELNLSSLELGDSALYFCASSVAGAAGQETQYFGPGTRLLVL.

The rearrangement uses TRBV29-1 and TRBJ1-5; TRBD1 matches at 7 bases. V shed 2 bases, J shed 2 bases, and the junction held 0 bases outside the gene matches. Germline CDR1 is SQVTM and CDR2 is ANQGSEA. This CDR3 has 13 residues. The CDR3 DNA reads as TGCAGCGTTGAACAGGGGGGCAATCAGCCCCAGCATTTT. Amino acid sequence: CSVEQGGNQPQHF. The variable domain in full, with the rest retrieved from reference TRBV29-1 and TRBJ1-5, is SAVISQKPSRDICQRGTSLTIQCQVDSQVTMMFWYRQQPGQSLTLIATANQGSEATYESGFVIDKFPISRPNLTFSTLTVSNMSPEDSSIYLCSVEQGGNQPQHFGDGTRLSIL.

The V gene is TRBV6-1, the J gene TRBJ2-7, with D possibly TRBD1 on 5 matching bases. This CDR3 comprises 14 residues. V shed 4 bases and J shed 3 bases, with 13 bases lying between them. Germline V gene sequence: CDR1 MNHNS, CDR2 SASEGT. The CDR3 nucleotides are TGTGCCAGCAGTGCGGTGACAGTTTACTACGAGCAGTACTTC. Translating it yields CASSAVTVYYEQYF.

This chain links TRBV23-1 with TRBJ2-7, with a weak D call TRBD1 (7 bases). TRBV23-1 is marked as an open reading frame, function uncertain. This CDR3 contains 21 residues. The V end lost 9 bases, the J end lost 5 bases, and 41 bases lay between the germline ends. CDR3 coding DNA: TGCGCCAGGGGGGGACCAATGCGCATGCTCCATAACAGGGGAAGCAGGGACGAGCAGTACTTC. Translation gives CARGGPMRMLHNRGSRDEQYF.